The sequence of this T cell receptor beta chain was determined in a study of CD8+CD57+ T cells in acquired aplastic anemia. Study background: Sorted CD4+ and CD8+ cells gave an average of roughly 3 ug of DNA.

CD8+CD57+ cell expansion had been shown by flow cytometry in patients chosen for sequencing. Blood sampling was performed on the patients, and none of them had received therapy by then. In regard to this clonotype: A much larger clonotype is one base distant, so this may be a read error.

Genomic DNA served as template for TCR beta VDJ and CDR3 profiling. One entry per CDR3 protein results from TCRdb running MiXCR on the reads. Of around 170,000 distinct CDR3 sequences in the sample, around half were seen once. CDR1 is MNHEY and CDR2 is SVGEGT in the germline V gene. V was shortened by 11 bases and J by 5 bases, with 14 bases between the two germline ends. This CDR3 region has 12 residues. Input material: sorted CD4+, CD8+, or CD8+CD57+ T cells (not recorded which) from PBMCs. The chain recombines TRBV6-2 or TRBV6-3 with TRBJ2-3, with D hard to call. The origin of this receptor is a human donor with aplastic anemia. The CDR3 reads CAGGPVRDTQYF. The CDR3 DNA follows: TGTGCCGGCGGCCCCGTTAGAGATACGCAGTATTTT.